These 5 T cell receptor beta chains came from one sample sequenced in a study of blood T cells in healthy people across ages. Primers used in a second PCR of roughly 6 to 11 cycles were a sample-barcoded 5' primer and a J-beta primer mix. One entry per CDR3 protein results from TCRdb running MiXCR on the 5' RACE reads. The data hold hundreds of thousands of distinct CDR3 sequences, with 32% observed a single time. Material: blood. These receptors all come from an elderly woman in good health.

Many counts were recorded for this clonotype. The rearrangement joins TRBV12-3 or TRBV12-4 to TRBJ2-3, with 10 bases aligning to TRBD2. J gave up 3 bases and V 5 bases, and 8 bases lay outside the gene matches. This CDR3 comprises 16 residues. CDR3 sequence: CASSQPSGGATDTQYF. The CDR3 DNA sequence: TGTGCCAGCAGTCAGCCGAGCGGGGGGGCGACAGATACGCAGTATTTT.

Points on this clonotype: A single base separates this from a much larger clone, so it may be a read error. V is TRBV9 and J is TRBJ2-7; no clear D gene. Germline V CDR1 and CDR2: SGDLS, YYNGEE. The CDR3 is 16 residues long. The CDR3 nucleotides read TGTGCCAACAGCCCCCACGGTGACCGCTACTCCTACGAGCAGTACTTC. Translating gives CANSPHGDRYSYEQYF.

The rearrangement links TRBV9 to TRBJ2-3; perhaps TRBD2 as D (6 bases). Germline V CDR1 and CDR2: SGDLS, YYNGEE. The CDR3 totals 14 residues. Trimming pared 2 bases from V and 3 bases from J, leaving 10 bases between. CDR3 sequence (DNA): TGTGCCAGCAGCGTGGAGGGAAGGACAGATACGCAGTATTTT. This codes for CASSVEGRTDTQYF. The variable domain in full, completed from reference TRBV9 and TRBJ2-3, reads DSGVTQTPKHLITATGQRVTLRCSPRSGDLSVYWYQQSLDQGLQFLIQYYNGEERAKGNILERFSAQQFPDLHSELNLSSLELGDSALYFCASSVEGRTDTQYFGPGTRLTVL.

About this clonotype itself: Being one base from a much bigger clone, this may be a read error. The gene calls are TRBV6-5 and TRBJ2-3; TRBD2 matches at 11 bases. This CDR3 region has 16 residues. Germline V gene data show CDR1 as MNHEY and CDR2 as SVGAGI. CDR3 sequence: CASSLGLAGYTDTRYF. Written as DNA, the CDR3 is TGTGCCAGCAGTTTAGGACTAGCGGGCTACACAGATACGCGGTATTTT.

As to this clonotype: A read error may be the cause here, since a much bigger clone is one base away. Here the CDR3 DNA reads TGTGCCGGCAGCTTAGGTCCAGGCAATTCACCCCTCCACTTT. It encodes CAGSLGPGNSPLHF. The J gene is TRBJ1-6, the V gene TRBV7-2; D is ambiguous. The germline V gene encodes CDR1 SGHTA and CDR2 FQGNSA. The CDR3 totals 14 residues.